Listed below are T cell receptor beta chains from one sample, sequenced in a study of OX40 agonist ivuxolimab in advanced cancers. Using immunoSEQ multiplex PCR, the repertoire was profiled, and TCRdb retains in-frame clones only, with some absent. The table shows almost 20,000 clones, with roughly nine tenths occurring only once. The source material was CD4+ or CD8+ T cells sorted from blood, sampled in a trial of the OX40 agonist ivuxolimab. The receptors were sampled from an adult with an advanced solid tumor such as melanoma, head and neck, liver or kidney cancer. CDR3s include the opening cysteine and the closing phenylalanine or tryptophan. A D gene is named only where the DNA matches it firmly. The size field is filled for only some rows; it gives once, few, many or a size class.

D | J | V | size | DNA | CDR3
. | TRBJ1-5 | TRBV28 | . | TGTGCCAGCAGTTTAACTAGTAACAGGGTTATCCGGGCAAGCAATCAGCCCCAGCATTTT | CASSLTSNRVIRASNQPQHF
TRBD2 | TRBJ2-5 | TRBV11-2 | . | TGTGCCAGCAGCCCCCGCGCCGGCGGGGGGGTTGTTGAGACCCAGTACTTC | CASSPRAGGGVVETQYF
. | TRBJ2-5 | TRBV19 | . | TGTGCCAGTACCACAGCAGGGTCCCAAGAGACCCAGTACTTC | CASTTAGSQETQYF
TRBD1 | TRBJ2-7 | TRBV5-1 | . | TGCGCCAGCAGCCCATCCTCAGGGGGCGAGCAGTACTTC | CASSPSSGGEQYF
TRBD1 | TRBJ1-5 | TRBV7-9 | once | TGTGCCAGCAGCCCCCAGACAGGGGTAGGCAATCAGCCCCAGCATTTT | CASSPQTGVGNQPQHF
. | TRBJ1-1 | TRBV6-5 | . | TGTGCCAGCAGTTATAACTCGAACACTGAAGCTTTCTTT | CASSYNSNTEAFF
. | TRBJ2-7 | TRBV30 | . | TGTGCCTGGAGTGACAGCTACGAGCAGTACTTC | CAWSDSYEQYF
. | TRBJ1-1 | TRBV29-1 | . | TGCAGCGTGGGGGAAGGGAACACTGAAGCTTTCTTT | CSVGEGNTEAFF
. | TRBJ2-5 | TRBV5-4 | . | TGTGCCAGCAGCCGAGAGTACCAAGAGACCCAGTACTTC | CASSREYQETQYF
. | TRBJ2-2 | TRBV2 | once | TGTGCCAGCGCCGCGAGGCTAGGAACCGGGGAGCTGTTTTTT | CASAARLGTGELFF
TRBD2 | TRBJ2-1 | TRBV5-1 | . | TGCGCCAGCAGCCCGGAAGGGACTAGCGGGGGGTCGTACAATGAGCAGTTCTTC | CASSPEGTSGGSYNEQFF
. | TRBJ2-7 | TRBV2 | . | TGTGCCAGCACCGAAACTCCCCTTTACGAGCAGTACTTC | CASTETPLYEQYF
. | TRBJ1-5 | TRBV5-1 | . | TGCGCCAGCAGCTTGGAGTCCCGCAATCAGCCCCAGCATTTT | CASSLESRNQPQHF
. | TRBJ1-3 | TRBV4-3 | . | TGCGCCAGCAGCCAAGGGGCAGGGGGAAACACCATATATTTT | CASSQGAGGNTIYF
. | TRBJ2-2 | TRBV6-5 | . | TGTGCCAGCAGTTATGGGGGGGCTCGCACCGGGGAGCTGTTTTTT | CASSYGGARTGELFF
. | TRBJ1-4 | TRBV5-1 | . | TGCGCCAGCAGCTTGGAGGCAGATGAAAAACTGTTTTTT | CASSLEADEKLFF
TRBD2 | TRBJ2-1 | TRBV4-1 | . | TGCGCCAGCAGCCAAGAGGGCGGCCTAGCGGGGTTCAATGAGCAGTTCTTC | CASSQEGGLAGFNEQFF
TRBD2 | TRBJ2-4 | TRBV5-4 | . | TGTGCCAGCAGCTCCGGGGGGATTGACAAAAACATTCAGTACTTC | CASSSGGIDKNIQYF
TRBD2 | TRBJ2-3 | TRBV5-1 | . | TGCGCCAGCAGCACCCCGACTAGCGGGGGGAACACAGATACGCAGTATTTT | CASSTPTSGGNTDTQYF
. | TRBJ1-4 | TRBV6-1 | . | TGTGCCAGCAGTGATTGGCAGGAGGGTGAAAAACTGTTTTTT | CASSDWQEGEKLFF
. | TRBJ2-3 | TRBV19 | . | TGTGCCAGTAGTGTGGCAGGGGCAGATACGCAGTATTTT | CASSVAGADTQYF
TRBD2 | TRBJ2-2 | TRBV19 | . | TGTGCCAGTACCCGGACTAGTTCCACCGGGGAGCTGTTTTTT | CASTRTSSTGELFF
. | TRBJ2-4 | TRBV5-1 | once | TGCGCCAGCAGCTTGTTCACGGCAAGCAACATTCAGTACTTC | CASSLFTASNIQYF
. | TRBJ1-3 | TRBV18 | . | TGTGCCAGCTCACGCGGACACGGGCCTCTAACTTCTGGAAACACCATATATTTT | CASSRGHGPLTSGNTIYF
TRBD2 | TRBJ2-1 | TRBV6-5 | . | TGTGCCAGCAGTTACTCCGGGACTAGTGAGGACAATGAGCAGTTCTTC | CASSYSGTSEDNEQFF
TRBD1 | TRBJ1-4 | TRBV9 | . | TGTGCCAGCAGCGCCCAGACAGGGTATAATGAAAAACTGTTTTTT | CASSAQTGYNEKLFF
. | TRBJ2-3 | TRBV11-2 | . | TGTGCCAGCAGCTTCGGCGTAGATACGCAGTATTTT | CASSFGVDTQYF
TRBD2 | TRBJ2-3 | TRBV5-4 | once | TGTGCCAGCAGCTTGGACGGACGGACTAGACTCACAGATACGCAGTATTTT | CASSLDGRTRLTDTQYF
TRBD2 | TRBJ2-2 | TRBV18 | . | TGTGCCAGCTCACCACGTCCTAGCGGGAGTCGGGTCCCCGGGGAGCTGTTTTTT | CASSPRPSGSRVPGELFF
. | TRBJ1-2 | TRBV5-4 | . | TGTGCCAGCAGCTTGTGGCGGGGGCGGTATGGCTACACCTTC | CASSLWRGRYGYTF
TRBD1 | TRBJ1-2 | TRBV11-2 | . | TGTGCCAGCAGCCATTCCAGGGGGAACTATGGCTACACCTTC | CASSHSRGNYGYTF
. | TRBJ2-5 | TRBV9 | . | TGTGCCAGCAGCGTATCGGGGAAAGAGACCCAGTACTTC | CASSVSGKETQYF
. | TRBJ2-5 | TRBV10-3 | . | TGTGCCAAGGGGACGGGGCAAGAGACCCAGTACTTC | CAKGTGQETQYF
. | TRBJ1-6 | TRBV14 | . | TGTGCCAGCAGCCAAGAGACCCGAAATTCACCCCTCCACTTT | CASSQETRNSPLHF
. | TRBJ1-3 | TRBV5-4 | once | TGTGCCAGCAGCAGTGAGGTCCCCTTCTCTGGAAACACCATATATTTT | CASSSEVPFSGNTIYF
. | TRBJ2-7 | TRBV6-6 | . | TGTGCCAGCCTCCAGACCCATCGTACCTACGAGCAGTACTTC | CASLQTHRTYEQYF
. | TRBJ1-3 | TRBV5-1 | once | TGCGCCAGCAGTCTTGGGGGGCTAGGAAACACCATATATTTT | CASSLGGLGNTIYF
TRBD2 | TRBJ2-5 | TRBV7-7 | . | TGTGCTAGCAGCTGGGGGACTAGCGTACAAGAGACCCAGTACTTC | CASSWGTSVQETQYF
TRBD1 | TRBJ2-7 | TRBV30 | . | TGTGCCTGCACAGGGGGTCCGGGGTACGAGCAGTACTTC | CACTGGPGYEQYF
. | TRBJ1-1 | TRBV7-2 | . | TGTGCCAGCAGCTTAGCGTCAGGGGAGAACACTGAAGCTTTCTTT | CASSLASGENTEAFF
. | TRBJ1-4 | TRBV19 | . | TGTGCCACCCCGGTTGAAAAACTGTTTTTT | CATPVEKLFF
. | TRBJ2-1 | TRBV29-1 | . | TGCAGCGTTGAAGAGAGCAGCAATGAGCAGTTCTTC | CSVEESSNEQFF